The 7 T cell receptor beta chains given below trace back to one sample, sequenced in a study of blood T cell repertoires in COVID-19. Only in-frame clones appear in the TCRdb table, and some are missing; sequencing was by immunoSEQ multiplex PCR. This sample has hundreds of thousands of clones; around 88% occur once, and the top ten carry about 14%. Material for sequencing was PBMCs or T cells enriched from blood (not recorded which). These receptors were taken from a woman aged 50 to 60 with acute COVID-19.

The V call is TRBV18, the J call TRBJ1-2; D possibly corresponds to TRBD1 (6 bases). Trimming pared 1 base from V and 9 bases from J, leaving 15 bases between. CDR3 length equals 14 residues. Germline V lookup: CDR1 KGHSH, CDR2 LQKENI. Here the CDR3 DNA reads TGTGCCAGCTCACCACTTCAGGGGTACGAGAGCTACACCTTC. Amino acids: CASSPLQGYESYTF.

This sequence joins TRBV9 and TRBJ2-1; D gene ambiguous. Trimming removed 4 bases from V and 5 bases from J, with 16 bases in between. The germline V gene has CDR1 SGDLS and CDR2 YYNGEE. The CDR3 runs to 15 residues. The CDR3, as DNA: TGTGCCAGCAGCCAGAGGAGTTCCCCGAACAATGAGCAGTTCTTC. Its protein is CASSQRSSPNNEQFF.

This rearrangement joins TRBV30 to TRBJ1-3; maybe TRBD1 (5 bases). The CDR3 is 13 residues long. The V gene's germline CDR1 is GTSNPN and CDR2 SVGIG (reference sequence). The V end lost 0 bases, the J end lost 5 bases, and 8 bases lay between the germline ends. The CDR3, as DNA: TGTGCCTGGAGTGTAGGGGCTAGAAACACCATATATTTT. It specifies CAWSVGARNTIYF.

In DNA form, the CDR3 reads TGTGCCAGCAGTTTAGCTAGCGGTTATGAGCAGTTCTTC. This encodes CASSLASGYEQFF. The rearrangement links TRBV28 to TRBJ2-1; 7 bases fit TRBD2. CDR1 and CDR2 from the germline V gene are MDHEN and SYDVKM. The V and J ends lost 2 bases and 8 bases, in that order; junction bases with no gene match: 3. This CDR3 spans 13 amino acids. The entire variable domain, with the rest obtained from reference TRBV28 and TRBJ2-1, is as follows: DVKVTQSSRYLVKRTGEKVFLECVQDMDHENMFWYRQDPGLGLRLIYFSYDVKMKEKGDIPEGYSVSREKKERFSLILESASTNQTSMYLCASSLASGYEQFFGPGTRLTVL.

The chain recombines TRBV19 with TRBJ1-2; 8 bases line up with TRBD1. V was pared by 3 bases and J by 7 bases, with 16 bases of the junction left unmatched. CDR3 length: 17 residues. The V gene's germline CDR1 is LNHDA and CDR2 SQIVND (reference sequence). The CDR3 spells CASSIARTGNRGVGYTF. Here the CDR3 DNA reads TGTGCCAGTAGTATTGCCCGGACAGGGAATAGGGGAGTTGGCTACACCTTC.

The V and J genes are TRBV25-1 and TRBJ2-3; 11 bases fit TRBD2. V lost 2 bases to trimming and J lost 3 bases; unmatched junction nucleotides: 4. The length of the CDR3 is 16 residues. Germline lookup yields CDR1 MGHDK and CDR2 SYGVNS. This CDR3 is CASSELSGRDTDTQYF. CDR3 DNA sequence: TGTGCCAGCAGTGAACTTAGCGGGAGGGATACAGATACGCAGTATTTT.

The CDR3 bases are TGTGCCAGCAGCCAACCGGGACAGGGGTCCTACGAGCAGTACTTC. It yields the protein CASSQPGQGSYEQYF. J is TRBJ2-7 and V is TRBV4-2, with 10 nucleotides matching TRBD1. Looked up from germline, CDR1 is LGHNA and CDR2 is YNFKEQ. The J segment lost 1 base and the V segment lost 2 bases, leaving 2 bases of the junction unmatched. The CDR3 has 15 residues.